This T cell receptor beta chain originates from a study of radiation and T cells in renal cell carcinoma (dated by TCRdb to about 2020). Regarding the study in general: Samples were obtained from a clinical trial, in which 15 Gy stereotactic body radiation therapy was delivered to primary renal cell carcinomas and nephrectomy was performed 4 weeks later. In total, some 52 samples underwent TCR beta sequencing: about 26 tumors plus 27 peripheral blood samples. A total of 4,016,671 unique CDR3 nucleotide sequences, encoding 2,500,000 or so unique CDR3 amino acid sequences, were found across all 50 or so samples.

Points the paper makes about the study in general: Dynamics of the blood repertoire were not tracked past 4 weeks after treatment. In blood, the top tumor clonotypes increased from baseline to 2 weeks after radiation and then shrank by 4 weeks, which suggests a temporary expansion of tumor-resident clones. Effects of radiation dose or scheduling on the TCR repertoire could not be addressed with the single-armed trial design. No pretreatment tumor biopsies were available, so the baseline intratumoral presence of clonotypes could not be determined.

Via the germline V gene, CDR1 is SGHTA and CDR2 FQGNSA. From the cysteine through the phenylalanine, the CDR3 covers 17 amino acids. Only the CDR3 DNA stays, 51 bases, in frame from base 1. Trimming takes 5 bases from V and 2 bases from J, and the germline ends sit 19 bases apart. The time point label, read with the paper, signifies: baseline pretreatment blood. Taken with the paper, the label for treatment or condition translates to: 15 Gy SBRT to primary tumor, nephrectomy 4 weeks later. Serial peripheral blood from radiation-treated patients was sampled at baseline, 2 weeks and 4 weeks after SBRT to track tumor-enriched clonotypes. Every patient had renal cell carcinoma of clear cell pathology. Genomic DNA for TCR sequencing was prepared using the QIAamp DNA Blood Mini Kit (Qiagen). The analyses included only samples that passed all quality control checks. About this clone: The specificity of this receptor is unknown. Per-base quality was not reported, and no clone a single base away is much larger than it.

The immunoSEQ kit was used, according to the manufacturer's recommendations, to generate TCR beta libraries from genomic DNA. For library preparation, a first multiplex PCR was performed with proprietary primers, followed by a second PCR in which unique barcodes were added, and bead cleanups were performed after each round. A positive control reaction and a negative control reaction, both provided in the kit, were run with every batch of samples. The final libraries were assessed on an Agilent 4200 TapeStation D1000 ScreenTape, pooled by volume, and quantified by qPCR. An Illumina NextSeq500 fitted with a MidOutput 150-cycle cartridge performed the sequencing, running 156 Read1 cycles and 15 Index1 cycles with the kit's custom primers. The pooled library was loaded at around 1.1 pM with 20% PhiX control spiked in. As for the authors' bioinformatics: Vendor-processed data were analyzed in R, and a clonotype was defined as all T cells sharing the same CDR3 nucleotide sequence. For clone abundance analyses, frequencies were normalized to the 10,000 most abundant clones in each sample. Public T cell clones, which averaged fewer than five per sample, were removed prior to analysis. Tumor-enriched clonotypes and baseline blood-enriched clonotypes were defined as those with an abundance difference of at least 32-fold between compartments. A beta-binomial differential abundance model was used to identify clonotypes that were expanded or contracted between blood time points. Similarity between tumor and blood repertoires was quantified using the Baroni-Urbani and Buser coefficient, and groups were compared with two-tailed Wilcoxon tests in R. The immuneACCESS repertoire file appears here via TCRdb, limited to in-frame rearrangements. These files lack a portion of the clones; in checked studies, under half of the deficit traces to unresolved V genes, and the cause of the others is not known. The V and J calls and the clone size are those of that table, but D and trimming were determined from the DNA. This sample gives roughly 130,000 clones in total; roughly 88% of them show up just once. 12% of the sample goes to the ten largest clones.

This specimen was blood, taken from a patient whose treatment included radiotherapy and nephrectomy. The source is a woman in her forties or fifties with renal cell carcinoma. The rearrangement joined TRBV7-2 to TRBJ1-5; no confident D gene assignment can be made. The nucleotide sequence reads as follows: TGTGCCAGCAGCCCCCTGGCAGGTACATATGGCAATCAGCCCCAGCATTTT. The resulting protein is CASSPLAGTYGNQPQHF.